Listed here are 6 T cell receptor beta chains from one sample, sequenced in a study of shared clonotypes between healthy human individuals. Repertoires were generated with immunoSEQ multiplex PCR, while TCRdb's copy carries only in-frame clones and drops some. In the table there are over 400,000 clones, roughly 80% of which are singletons. The sample taken for sequencing was PBMCs. These receptors all come from a woman aged 40 to 50 in good health. Some clones in this sample may be carry-over from other donors' samples.

The rearrangement joins TRBV2 to TRBJ2-1; no clear D. V was shortened by 5 bases and J by 5 bases, with 13 bases between the two germline ends. The CDR3 is 14 amino acids. Looked up from germline, CDR1 is SNHLY and CDR2 is FYNNEI. In DNA, the CDR3 is TGTGCCAGCAGTCCCACCATAAGACACAATGAGCAGTTCTTC. Protein sequence: CASSPTIRHNEQFF.

Remarks on this clone: It differs at one base from a far larger clone, so likely a read error. The sample contains more than one DNA sequence encoding this CDR3. J is TRBJ1-3 and V is TRBV6-1; D remains unclear. Germline V gene sequence: CDR1 MNHNS, CDR2 SASEGT. Trimming pared 3 bases from V and 2 bases from J, leaving 11 bases between. The CDR3 runs to 15 residues. The CDR3 region has the DNA TGTGCCAGCAGTGACCCGCGTGGAGCTGGAAACACCATATATTTT. Amino acids: CASSDPRGAGNTIYF.

The V call is TRBV28, the J call TRBJ1-5; D call uncertain. Germline loops: CDR1 MDHEN, CDR2 SYDVKM. The ends were cut back, 4 bases at V and 0 bases at J, with 10 bases in the middle. The CDR3 runs to 15 residues. CDR3 sequence: CASSWSGNSNQPQHF. The CDR3 DNA reads TGTGCCAGCAGTTGGTCGGGGAATAGCAATCAGCCCCAGCATTTT.

A remark on this clone: Since a much larger clone is just one base distant, this may be a read error. The J gene is TRBJ2-7, the V gene TRBV27, with 10 bases matching TRBD1. Germline V gene sequence: CDR1 MNHEY, CDR2 SMNVEV (reference sequence). This CDR3 is 18 amino acids long. Here the CDR3 DNA reads TGTGCCGGCAGTTTATATGGGGGGACAGGGGCTTTCTCCTACGAGCAGTACTTC. Translated, it gives CAGSLYGGTGAFSYEQYF.

The chain employs TRBV5-6 and TRBJ2-1; D not certain. The CDR3 has 13 amino acids. V shed 0 bases and J shed 8 bases, with 9 bases lying between them. Looked up from germline, CDR1 is SGHDT and CDR2 is YYEEEE. In nucleotides, the CDR3 is TGTGCCAGCAGCTTGGCAGGTAGGGATGAGCAGTTCTTC. It codes for CASSLAGRDEQFF.

The chain couples TRBV7-9 to TRBJ2-5, with 9 bases lining up with TRBD1. This CDR3 has 15 amino acids. With V trimmed by 1 base and J by 2 bases, 2 bases remained unmatched. In germline, CDR1 is SEHNR, CDR2 FQNEAQ (reference sequence). CDR3 in amino acids: CASSLGGTGQETQYF. CDR3 DNA: TGTGCCAGCAGCTTAGGGGGGACAGGGCAAGAGACCCAGTACTTC.